The next 32 T cell receptor beta chains were all read from a single sample in a study of blood T cell repertoires in COVID-19. TCRdb's table, derived via immunoSEQ multiplex PCR, lists solely in-frame clones and lacks some. This repertoire shows 55,000 to 85,000 clones, more than 60% found once; its top ten account for over 20%. The sequenced sample was peripheral blood. Receptors were obtained from a man aged 60 to 75 with acute or convalescent COVID-19.

DNA for the CDR3: TGTGCCAGCAGCTTTGCGGGTAGCAACGAGCAGTACGTC. This sequence encodes CASSFAGSNEQYV. V gene TRBV7-2 combines with J gene TRBJ2-7; D is perhaps TRBD2 (5 bases). Per germline, CDR1 SGHTA and CDR2 FQGNSA. The CDR3 has 13 residues. V lost 3 bases and J 5 bases, leaving 11 bases between the germline ends.

For the CDR3, the DNA is TGTGCCAGCGGGACAGGCTCCTCTGGAAACACCATATATTTT. Encoded protein: CASGTGSSGNTIYF. The chain couples TRBV6-5 to TRBJ1-3; 8 bases line up with TRBD1. The CDR3 has 14 residues. CDR1 is MNHEY and CDR2 is SVGAGI in the germline V gene. The V segment lost 8 bases and the J segment 0 bases; nucleotides outside the gene matches: 3.

This chain connects TRBV6-6 to TRBJ2-5; D perhaps matches TRBD2 (5 bases). Germline V gene data show CDR1 as MNHNY and CDR2 as SVGAGI (reference sequence). This CDR3 has 16 amino acids. Between the trimmed V and J ends, which lost 5 bases and 2 bases, there was a span of 18 bases. In DNA, the CDR3 is TGTGCCAGCAGTCGAGCACTAGGGTCATTACAAGAGACCCAGTACTTC. This translates into CASSRALGSLQETQYF.

The V and J genes are TRBV27 and TRBJ2-5; D remains ambiguous. Trimming left V 4 bases short and J 0 bases short, with 6 bases between. This CDR3 has 13 amino acids. Germline CDR1 and CDR2: MNHEY and SMNVEV (reference sequence). CDR3 bases: TGTGCCAGCAGTTGGGCAGACCAAGAGACCCAGTACTTC. Translated, it gives CASSWADQETQYF.

The chain employs TRBV19 and TRBJ2-1; TRBD2 aligns across 8 bases. The CDR3 is 15 amino acids. Germline lookup yields CDR1 LNHDA and CDR2 SQIVND (reference sequence). Trimming took 6 bases from V and 3 from J; bases not matched to a gene: 7. The CDR3 nucleotides are TGTGCCAGTAGAACCCCTCGGGGGGGCTACAATGAGCAGTTCTTC. This codes for CASRTPRGGYNEQFF.

The chain couples TRBV4-1 to TRBJ2-3; possible D gene TRBD2, 5 bases. Germline V gives CDR1 MGHRA, CDR2 YSYEKL. This CDR3 is 14 amino acids long. V dropped 2 bases and J dropped 6 bases, with 12 bases sitting between them. The CDR3 DNA follows: TGCGCCAGCAGCCAATTTGGTAGCGCCGATACGCAGTATTTT. Translated: CASSQFGSADTQYF.

The chain has TRBV24-1 and TRBJ2-1, with 7 bases lining up with TRBD1. This CDR3 comprises 18 residues. Germline trimming cut 2 bases from V and 7 bases from J; bases unmatched to any gene: 16. From germline, CDR1 is KGHDR and CDR2 SFDVKD. The CDR3: CATSDSTGTVALGNEQFF. In DNA, the CDR3 is TGTGCCACCAGTGATTCCACCGGGACAGTAGCGCTGGGGAATGAGCAGTTCTTC.

The V call is TRBV30, the J call TRBJ1-1; TRBD1 agrees at 9 bases. The V gene's germline CDR1 is GTSNPN and CDR2 SVGIG (reference sequence). After removal of 4 bases from V and 4 bases from J, the junction contained 7 bases not matched to a gene. The CDR3 spans 14 residues. CDR3: CAWTGTGRFTEAFF. CDR3 nucleotide sequence: TGTGCCTGGACCGGGACAGGGAGGTTCACTGAAGCTTTCTTT.

The V call is TRBV29-1, the J call TRBJ2-3, with 13 bases aligning to TRBD2. CDR1 and CDR2 (germline): SQVTM, ANQGSEA. The V segment lost 3 bases and the J segment 6 bases; nucleotides outside the gene matches: 6. The CDR3 is 15 amino acids. The CDR3 here is CSVDLTSGGADTQYF. The CDR3 region has the DNA TGCAGCGTTGACCTTACTAGCGGGGGGGCCGATACGCAGTATTTT.

This clone was recorded once. The V call is TRBV6-1, the J call TRBJ1-1, with unresolved D. With 1 base removed from V and 9 bases from J, the gap between germline ends came to 12 bases. The CDR3 has 13 amino acids. The germline CDR1 and CDR2 sequences are MNHNS and SASEGT. The CDR3, as DNA: TGTGCCAGCAGTGAAGGAGGGTGGAGTAAAGCTTTCTTT. This gives the protein CASSEGGWSKAFF.

The chain has TRBV7-9 and TRBJ2-7; 10 bases fit TRBD1. The CDR3 is made up of 13 amino acids. Losses at the gene ends were 3 bases for V and 8 bases for J; bases not matched to a gene: 4. From germline, CDR1 is SEHNR and CDR2 FQNEAQ (reference sequence). CDR3 amino acids: CASSFSDRGKQYV. CDR3 in DNA: TGTGCCAGCAGCTTTTCGGACAGGGGGAAGCAGTACGTC.

CDR3 sequence: CASSLQANYGYTF. The CDR3 nucleotides are TGTGCCAGCAGCTTACAGGCTAACTATGGCTACACCTTC. The chain recombines TRBV7-6 with TRBJ1-2; unclear D gene. The germline V and J ends were trimmed by 2 bases and 0 bases, with 4 bases remaining between them. CDR3 length: 13 amino acids. Germline V lookup: CDR1 SGHVS, CDR2 FNYEAQ.

The rearrangement links TRBV27 to TRBJ2-1, with a possible D match to TRBD2 (5 bases). The CDR3 sequence is 17 residues long. V shed 2 bases and J shed 3 bases, with 17 bases lying between them. Germline V CDR1 and CDR2: MNHEY, SMNVEV (reference sequence). As DNA, the CDR3 is TGTGCCAGCAGTTTAGGGTCGGGGAGAGGTGGCTACAATGAGCAGTTCTTC. Its protein is CASSLGSGRGGYNEQFF.

This chain connects TRBV14 to TRBJ1-1, with a weak D call TRBD1 (6 bases). Germline V gives CDR1 SGHDN, CDR2 FVKESK. The V end was cut by 1 base, the J end by 2 bases, with 20 bases between. The CDR3 is made up of 18 amino acids. The chain's CDR3 is CASSQVHGAGTINTEAFF. The CDR3 DNA follows: TGTGCCAGCAGCCAAGTACATGGGGCCGGGACAATAAACACTGAAGCTTTCTTT.

The chain is built from TRBV11-3 and TRBJ1-4; D not resolved. Between the trimmed V and J ends, which lost 5 bases and 5 bases, there was a span of 9 bases. The CDR3 is 13 residues long. Germline assignment: CDR1 SGHNT and CDR2 YENEEA. The CDR3 bases are TGTGCCAGCAGCGCCGGAGGAAATGAAAAACTGTTTTTT. This gives the protein CASSAGGNEKLFF.

This clone came up a few times. The chain links TRBV12-3 or TRBV12-4 to TRBJ1-3; D is unresolved. V lost 6 bases and J lost 4, with 7 bases in between. This CDR3 has 12 amino acids. CDR3 region: CASRRQGNTIYF. The CDR3 region has the DNA TGTGCCAGCAGACGTCAGGGAAACACCATATATTTT.

On this clone itself: At one end, the junction sequence differs from germline, possibly due to a read error. The chain carries TRBV5-6 and TRBJ2-3; TRBD1 is a possible D gene (6 bases). The CDR3 has 16 amino acids. The V gene's germline CDR1 is SGHDT and CDR2 YYEEEE. The CDR3 DNA reads TGTGCCGGCAGGCCCAGCTCAGGGGCCCGCTCAGATACGCAGTATTTT. Encoded protein: CAGRPSSGARSDTQYF.

This clone is deemed medium-sized. J is TRBJ2-7 and V is TRBV2; 7 bases agree with TRBD2. V shed 7 bases and J 2 bases; nucleotides not matched to a gene: 8. Looked up from germline, CDR1 is SNHLY and CDR2 is FYNNEI. The CDR3 has 14 amino acids. CDR3 nucleotides: TGTGCCAGCATTACCGGGACTAACGCCTACGAGCAGTACTTC. Its translation is CASITGTNAYEQYF.

In this sample, this clone turned up once. The chain joins TRBV10-2 to TRBJ2-7, with 8 bases lining up with TRBD1. CDR3 length: 17 residues. The V segment lost 3 bases and the J segment 2 bases; nucleotides outside the gene matches: 12. Germline CDR1 is WSHSY and CDR2 is SAAADI. The CDR3 sequence: CASSDPNPTGDTYEQYV. For the CDR3, the DNA is TGCGCCAGCAGTGACCCGAACCCGACAGGGGACACCTACGAGCAGTACGTC.

This clone was seen only a few times. V gene TRBV2 combines with J gene TRBJ2-1; D is uncertain. The CDR3 has 13 amino acids. The V and J ends lost 3 bases and 5 bases respectively, with 8 bases between them. Per the germline V gene, CDR1 is SNHLY and CDR2 is FYNNEI. In DNA form, the CDR3 reads TGTGCCAGCAGTGATCTCCGGGACAATGAGCAGTTCTTC. It codes for CASSDLRDNEQFF.

A note on this clone: Germline and junction disagree at one end, which may indicate a read error. In DNA form, the CDR3 reads TGCGCCAGCACTGAGGGCAGGCGTACCTACGAGCAGTACTTC. Protein sequence: CASTEGRRTYEQYF. The chain has TRBV10-2 and TRBJ2-7; tentative D call: TRBD2 (5 bases). The germline V gene has CDR1 WSHSY and CDR2 SAAADI. This CDR3 contains 14 residues.

This clone was picked up many times. This rearrangement joins TRBV2 to TRBJ2-2, with unresolved D. The CDR3 runs to 14 residues. V shed 10 bases and J shed 3 bases, with 15 bases lying between them. Germline loops: CDR1 SNHLY, CDR2 FYNNEI. DNA of the CDR3: TGTGCCAACAGATTCGACACCCACACCGGGGAGCTGTTTTTT. This codes for CANRFDTHTGELFF.

This clone was seen only a few times. Written as DNA, the CDR3 is TGCGCCAGCAGCTACACGCTAGGAATAGAATCACCCCTCCACTTT. Amino acids: CASSYTLGIESPLHF. This chain uses TRBV5-1 with TRBJ1-6; D gene uncertain. This CDR3 contains 15 residues. Trimming removed 3 bases from V and 10 bases from J, with 17 bases in between. Germline V gene data show CDR1 as SGHRS and CDR2 as YFSETQ.

J is TRBJ2-3 and V is TRBV6-4, with a tentative D call TRBD1 (5 bases). This CDR3 comprises 14 residues. Looked up from germline, CDR1 is MRHNA and CDR2 is SNTAGT. V lost 5 bases and J lost 3, with 12 bases in between. The DNA of the CDR3 is TGTGCCAGCAGTCTACAGGTGGGAACAGATACGCAGTATTTT. Translated, it gives CASSLQVGTDTQYF.

This chain connects TRBV5-1 to TRBJ2-5; no definite D call. The CDR3 totals 15 residues. Between the trimmed V and J ends, which lost 0 bases and 2 bases, there was a span of 11 bases. Germline CDR1 reads SGHRS; CDR2 reads YFSETQ. CDR3 protein: CASSLVSGLQETQYF. CDR3 DNA sequence: TGCGCCAGCAGCTTGGTGTCAGGTCTACAAGAGACCCAGTACTTC.

The chain uses TRBV2 and TRBJ1-1, with TRBD1 identical over 7 bases. CDR3 size: 14 residues. V shed 4 bases and J 3 bases; nucleotides not matched to a gene: 5. Germline V gene data show CDR1 as SNHLY and CDR2 as FYNNEI. CDR3: CASSVTGRHTEAFF. The CDR3 coding sequence is TGTGCCAGCAGTGTGACAGGGCGTCACACTGAAGCTTTCTTT. The full variable domain, in which reference TRBV2 and TRBJ1-1 provide the parts outside the CDR3, is EPEVTQTPSHQVTQMGQEVILRCVPISNHLYFYWYRQILGQKVEFLVSFYNNEISEKSEIFDDQFSVERPDGSNFTLKIRSTKLEDSAMYFCASSVTGRHTEAFFGQGTRLTVV.

The genes are TRBV24-1 and TRBJ2-6; D gene uncertain. Trimming removed 7 bases from V and 0 bases from J, with 6 bases in between. The germline V gene has CDR1 KGHDR and CDR2 SFDVKD. This CDR3 is 14 amino acids long. The CDR3 coding sequence is TGTGCCACCAGCGAGGACTCTGGGGCCAACGTCCTGACTTTC. It translates to CATSEDSGANVLTF.

V and J are TRBV24-1 and TRBJ2-1, with 11 bases that match TRBD2. CDR1 is KGHDR, CDR2 SFDVKD, per germline. CDR3 length: 18 residues. The junction had 12 bases not matched to a gene; V was cut back by 3 bases and J by 6 bases. The DNA for the CDR3 is TGTGCCACCAGTGATAATAGCGGGGGGGCGAAATCTGGCAATGAGCAGTTCTTC. Translated, it gives CATSDNSGGAKSGNEQFF.

This clone was seen just once. The V gene is TRBV27, the J gene TRBJ2-4; D unresolved. This CDR3 comprises 12 residues. CDR1 and CDR2 from the germline V gene are MNHEY and SMNVEV (reference sequence). V was clipped by 5 bases and J by 7 bases, with 9 bases between them. DNA for the CDR3: TGTGCCAGCAGTCCGGGTCCCAACATTCAGTACTTC. It translates to CASSPGPNIQYF.

CDR3 amino acids: CASSEFGRTRLWETQYF. The CDR3 nucleotides are TGTGCCAGCAGTGAATTTGGTCGGACTAGGCTATGGGAGACCCAGTACTTC. The V gene is TRBV6-1, the J gene TRBJ2-5; 7 bases match TRBD2. Germline loops: CDR1 MNHNS, CDR2 SASEGT. With 2 bases clipped from V and 5 bases from J, the junction kept 14 bases outside the gene matches. This CDR3 is built from 17 residues.

This clone has just a few counts. The chain recombines TRBV5-1 with TRBJ2-1; 7 bases map to TRBD1. CDR3 length: 15 residues. In germline, CDR1 is SGHRS, CDR2 YFSETQ. The V gene end was trimmed by 2 bases and the J gene end by 3 bases; junction bases not matched to a gene: 5. The CDR3 here is CASSFRQGGYNEQFF. DNA for the CDR3: TGCGCCAGCAGCTTCCGACAGGGTGGCTACAATGAGCAGTTCTTC.

The rearrangement joins TRBV2 to TRBJ1-4, with 7 bases aligning to TRBD1. Germline CDR1 is SNHLY and CDR2 is FYNNEI. The CDR3 totals 14 residues. The V gene end was trimmed by 4 bases and the J gene end by 6 bases; junction bases not matched to a gene: 5. CDR3 sequence reads: CASSGGQVDEKLFF. The CDR3, as DNA: TGTGCCAGCAGTGGAGGACAGGTTGATGAAAAACTGTTTTTT. The complete variable domain, with remaining parts taken from reference TRBV2 and TRBJ1-4, reads EPEVTQTPSHQVTQMGQEVILRCVPISNHLYFYWYRQILGQKVEFLVSFYNNEISEKSEIFDDQFSVERPDGSNFTLKIRSTKLEDSAMYFCASSGGQVDEKLFFGSGTQLSVL.